One and the same sample provided the 30 T cell receptor beta chains below, sequenced in a study of T-cell reconstitution after alpha-beta-depleted transplantation in children. Construction of the TCRbeta library involved unique molecular identifiers. TCRdb reprocessed the PCR reads with MiXCR, giving one entry per CDR3 protein. This sample yields about 540,000 distinct CDR3 sequences, of which around 17% are seen a single time; 2.5% to 4% belongs to the top ten. Material: PBMCs from the stem cell graft donor, obtained from the stem cell graft. These receptors all stem from a human donor who donated a stem cell graft to a child with acute lymphoblastic leukemia.

This rearrangement joins TRBV27 to TRBJ1-6, with TRBD1 matching over 8 bases. Looked up from germline, CDR1 is MNHEY and CDR2 is SMNVEV (reference sequence). This CDR3 is 15 amino acids long. V trimming: 6 bases; J trimming: 7 bases; junction bases outside the gene matches: 8. Written as DNA, the CDR3 is TGTGCCAGCAGGTCTAGACAGGGGAGGAATTCACCCCTCCACTTT. This codes for CASRSRQGRNSPLHF.

The V gene is TRBV27, the J gene TRBJ2-5, with 9 bases aligning to TRBD2. The junction had 14 bases not matched to a gene; V was cut back by 6 bases and J by 6 bases. The CDR3 runs to 16 residues. Per germline, CDR1 MNHEY and CDR2 SMNVEV (reference sequence). CDR3 in DNA: TGTGCCAGCAGCCCCCTCGGGGCGGGAGGGCCTAAGACCCAGTACTTC. Its translation is CASSPLGAGGPKTQYF.

Remarks on this clonotype: A much bigger clone sits one base away, suggesting this may be a read error. This sequence joins TRBV20-1 and TRBJ1-3; maybe TRBD1 (5 bases). V lost 3 bases, J lost 1 base, and 10 bases lay in between. Germline CDR1 and CDR2: DFQATT and SNEGSKA (reference sequence). CDR3 length: 14 residues. For the CDR3, the DNA is TGCAGTGCTAGCCAAGACAGATCTGGAAACACCATATATTTT. It is translated as CSASQDRSGNTIYF.

This sequence joins TRBV2 and TRBJ2-1; tentative D call: TRBD2 (5 bases). Germline CDR1 SNHLY, CDR2 FYNNEI. Trimming took off 5 bases at V and 0 bases at J, with 17 bases between the two ends. The CDR3 covers 17 residues. The CDR3: CASSQPYSVSSYNEQFF. The CDR3 DNA reads as TGTGCCAGCAGTCAACCTTATAGCGTAAGCTCCTACAATGAGCAGTTCTTC.

This clonotype was counted only a few times. The chain employs TRBV29-1 and TRBJ2-2; D tentatively fits TRBD1 or TRBD2 (5 bases each). Trimming cost V 4 bases and J 6 bases, with 9 bases left between them. Germline V gives CDR1 SQVTM, CDR2 ANQGSEA. The CDR3 consists of 12 residues. The CDR3 sequence: CSVVGVAGELFF. CDR3 bases: TGCAGCGTTGTGGGGGTTGCCGGGGAGCTGTTTTTT.

The chain recombines TRBV5-1 with TRBJ1-1; weak D call: TRBD1 (6 bases). V was shortened by 8 bases and J by 1 base, with 18 bases between the two germline ends. The CDR3 extends over 15 amino acids. The germline V gene encodes CDR1 SGHRS and CDR2 YFSETQ. Written as DNA, the CDR3 is TGCGCCAGTAGAGACAGGTTGGATCCGAACACTGAAGCTTTCTTT. It encodes CASRDRLDPNTEAFF. Full variable domain (missing parts from reference TRBV5-1 and TRBJ1-1): KAGVTQTPRYLIKTRGQQVTLSCSPISGHRSVSWYQQTPGQGLQFLFEYFSETQRNKGNFPGRFSGRQFSNSRSEMNVSTLELGDSALYLCASRDRLDPNTEAFFGQGTRLTVV.

This chain connects TRBV27 to TRBJ1-5; D gene uncertain. The germline V gene has CDR1 MNHEY and CDR2 SMNVEV (reference sequence). V dropped 0 bases and J dropped 5 bases, with 8 bases sitting between them. This CDR3 has 14 residues. This CDR3 is CASSLSANYQPQHF. The CDR3 DNA is TGTGCCAGCAGTTTATCCGCGAATTATCAGCCCCAGCATTTT.

CDR3 sequence (DNA): TGTGCCAGCAGCTTCGGGCTGGCTAGCGGGAGGGCGAACACCGGGGAGCTGTTTTTT. It translates to CASSFGLASGRANTGELFF. The chain links TRBV7-8 to TRBJ2-2, with TRBD2 matching 12 bases. CDR3 size: 19 residues. CDR1 SGHVS and CDR2 FQNEAQ come from the germline V gene. V shed 3 bases and J 0 bases; nucleotides not matched to a gene: 8. Supplemented by reference TRBV7-8 and TRBJ2-2, the full variable domain reads GAGVSQSPRYKVAKRGQDVALRCDPISGHVSLFWYQQALGQGPEFLTYFQNEAQLDKSGLPSDRFFAERPEGSVSTLKIQRTQQEDSAVYLCASSFGLASGRANTGELFFGEGSRLTVL.

This clonotype has a handful of counts. The chain recombines TRBV7-2 with TRBJ1-5; the D is unclear. This CDR3 is 15 amino acids long. V was shortened by 4 bases and J by 7 bases, with 17 bases between the two germline ends. Germline V gives CDR1 SGHTA, CDR2 FQGNSA. In DNA, the CDR3 is TGTGCCAGCAGCTCCCCCGGCGAGGGAACGCAGCCCCAGCATTTT. Residues: CASSSPGEGTQPQHF.

This clonotype was seen a handful of times. The rearrangement uses TRBV20-1 and TRBJ2-2, with D possibly being TRBD2 (6 bases). This CDR3 contains 17 residues. CDR1 is DFQATT, CDR2 SNEGSKA, per germline (reference sequence). The V end was cut by 0 bases, the J end by 5 bases, with 19 bases between. CDR3 loop: CSARETSRGTHTGELFF. Written as DNA, the CDR3 is TGCAGTGCTAGAGAGACCTCCCGCGGGACCCATACCGGGGAGCTGTTTTTT.

The chain links TRBV14 to TRBJ2-1; a possible D gene is TRBD2 (5 bases). Trimming took 1 base from V and 0 from J, leaving 22 bases between them. The length of the CDR3 is 20 residues. Germline lookup yields CDR1 SGHDN and CDR2 FVKESK. CDR3 nucleotides: TGTGCCAGCAGCCAAGCCACGAGCGGCTTAGTCTTTAGCTCCTACAATGAGCAGTTCTTC. Its translation: CASSQATSGLVFSSYNEQFF.

This clonotype was counted between two and nine times. The DNA of the CDR3 is TGCAGTGCTAGAAGACTAGCGGGAGCGGGAAGCACAGATACGCAGTATTTT. It specifies CSARRLAGAGSTDTQYF. The chain has TRBV20-1 and TRBJ2-3, with 12 bases fitting TRBD2. The CDR3 has 17 residues. The junction had 6 bases not matched to a gene; V was cut back by 2 bases and J by 0 bases. Germline CDR1 DFQATT, CDR2 SNEGSKA (reference sequence).

V usage is TRBV12-3 or TRBV12-4 and J usage is TRBJ2-3, with 9 bases identical to TRBD1. V gave up 5 bases and J gave up 6 bases; unmatched junction bases: 12. The CDR3 covers 16 residues. CDR3 amino acids: CASSPRRDREGDTQYF. The DNA for the CDR3 is TGTGCCAGCAGTCCTAGGAGGGACAGGGAGGGCGATACGCAGTATTTT.

The V and J genes are TRBV15 and TRBJ1-5; no firm D call. Germline loops: CDR1 LNHNV, CDR2 YYDKDF (reference sequence). CDR3 length: 14 amino acids. The V gene lost 2 bases and the J gene lost 0 bases, with 5 bases spanning the gap. The DNA for the CDR3 is TGTGCCACCAGCAGACGGGCTAGCAATCAGCCCCAGCATTTT. Its protein product is CATSRRASNQPQHF.

This clonotype was observed at least ten times. The chain carries TRBV7-3 and TRBJ2-2, with D maybe TRBD2 (6 bases). Trimming removed 1 base at V and 3 bases at J, with 9 bases between. Germline V CDR1 and CDR2: SGHTA, FQGTGA. This CDR3 is built from 15 residues. The CDR3 DNA reads as TGTGCCAGCAGCTTAAATCCGGGGGACACCGGGGAGCTGTTTTTT. Amino acid sequence: CASSLNPGDTGELFF.

In this sample, this clonotype turned up many times. This rearrangement joins TRBV6-1 to TRBJ2-2; a weak D match, TRBD2 (5 bases). The ends were cut back, 6 bases at V and 2 bases at J, with 7 bases in the middle. The germline V gene has CDR1 MNHNS and CDR2 SASEGT. The CDR3 contains 13 residues. In nucleotides, the CDR3 is TGTGCCAGCAGCCGGGGTAACACCGGGGAGCTGTTTTTT. Its translation: CASSRGNTGELFF.

This clonotype showed up just a few times. The chain employs TRBV25-1 and TRBJ2-2, with TRBD1 as a possible D gene (6 bases). Trimming shortened V by 1 base and J by 6 bases, and 9 bases separated the two germline ends. The germline gives CDR1 MGHDK, CDR2 SYGVNS. The CDR3 extends over 14 amino acids. CDR3 in DNA: TGTGCCAGCAGTGAATTTCACAGGGCCGGGGAGCTGTTTTTT. Amino acids: CASSEFHRAGELFF. Together with reference TRBV25-1 and TRBJ2-2, the CDR3 gives the full variable domain: EADIYQTPRYLVIGTGKKITLECSQTMGHDKMYWYQQDPGMELHLIHYSYGVNSTEKGDLSSESTVSRIRTEHFPLTLESARPSHTSQYLCASSEFHRAGELFFGEGSRLTVL.

This clonotype was counted between two and nine times. This chain uses TRBV20-1 with TRBJ1-1; TRBD1 aligns across 9 bases. This CDR3 is 15 amino acids long. Germline V gene sequence: CDR1 DFQATT, CDR2 SNEGSKA (reference sequence). The junction had 4 bases not matched to a gene; V was cut back by 2 bases and J by 0 bases. In DNA, the CDR3 is TGCAGTGCTAGAAAACGACAGGGGGTGAACACTGAAGCTTTCTTT. Amino acids: CSARKRQGVNTEAFF.

As DNA, the CDR3 is TGCGCCAGCAGTAAGGCTTGGGAGAACACTGAAGCTTTCTTT. Translation gives CASSKAWENTEAFF. The V call is TRBV5-1, the J call TRBJ1-1; D not certain. Germline-derived CDR1 and CDR2 are SGHRS and YFSETQ. V was trimmed by 5 bases and J by 1 base, leaving 12 bases between them. The CDR3 is 14 residues long.

CDR3 in DNA: TGTGCCATCAGCGGCGGGGTCCGTAGCAATGAGCAGTTCTTC. Residues: CAISGGVRSNEQFF. The rearrangement links TRBV25-1 to TRBJ2-1, with D maybe TRBD2 (6 bases). Trimming took off 10 bases at V and 6 bases at J, with 19 bases between the two ends. This CDR3 has 14 amino acids. The germline gives CDR1 MGHDK, CDR2 SYGVNS.

This chain joins TRBV7-9 and TRBJ1-2, with D possibly being TRBD1 (5 bases). Germline lookup yields CDR1 SEHNR and CDR2 FQNEAQ (reference sequence). Trimming removed 4 bases from V and 8 bases from J, with 20 bases in between. The CDR3 sequence is 15 residues long. CDR3 in amino acids: CASSSNLGRKDGYTF. The CDR3 nucleotides are TGTGCCAGCAGCTCGAACCTGGGACGAAAAGACGGCTACACCTTC.

The genes are TRBV19 and TRBJ1-1, with 9 positions matching TRBD1. There are 13 residues in the CDR3. CDR1 and CDR2 (germline): LNHDA, SQIVND (reference sequence). J was trimmed by 5 bases and V by 7 bases; bases with no gene match: 5. CDR3 sequence: CASTGQGRTEAFF. CDR3 nucleotide sequence: TGTGCCAGTACTGGACAGGGGAGGACTGAAGCTTTCTTT.

This chain connects TRBV12-3 or TRBV12-4 to TRBJ2-3, with TRBD1 matching 7 bases. The CDR3 has 17 residues. Trimming cost V 6 bases and J 1 base; bases outside gene matches: 13. CDR3 bases: TGTGCCAGCAGGGTGGGACAGCCCCTCTCTGGCACAGATACGCAGTATTTT. This codes for CASRVGQPLSGTDTQYF.

V gene TRBV5-1 combines with J gene TRBJ2-1; unclear D gene. V lost 0 bases and J 2 bases, leaving 9 bases between the germline ends. The CDR3 consists of 15 residues. CDR1 SGHRS and CDR2 YFSETQ come from the germline V gene. The CDR3 bases are TGCGCCAGCAGCTTGGACCTAAGGGCCTACAATGAGCAGTTCTTC. This translates into CASSLDLRAYNEQFF.

This chain joins TRBV6-1 and TRBJ2-2; 14 positions match TRBD2. CDR3 length: 19 residues. Looked up from germline, CDR1 is MNHNS and CDR2 is SASEGT. Germline trimming cut 5 bases from V and 7 bases from J; bases unmatched to any gene: 15. The CDR3 bases are TGTGCCAGCAGTCCCCATTTGACCGGGACTAGCGGGAGAGGCGGGGAGCTGTTTTTT. Translated, it gives CASSPHLTGTSGRGGELFF.

The chain combines TRBV10-2 with TRBJ2-4; 10 bases agree with TRBD2. Germline V CDR1 and CDR2: WSHSY, SAAADI. CDR3 length: 17 residues. J lost 2 bases, V lost 5 bases, and 9 bases had no gene match. CDR3 nucleotide sequence: TGCGCCAGCAGTACCCTAGCGGGAGATGAGACCAAAAACATTCAGTACTTC. Translated: CASSTLAGDETKNIQYF.

This rearrangement joins TRBV24-1 to TRBJ2-3; no reliable D call. This CDR3 spans 13 amino acids. V was clipped by 5 bases and J by 8 bases, with 13 bases between them. The germline V gene has CDR1 KGHDR and CDR2 SFDVKD. The CDR3, as DNA: TGTGCCACCAGTGTCCCCCTTCTCGGTACGCAGTATTTT. It specifies CATSVPLLGTQYF.

Note on this clonotype: A read error may be the cause here, since a much bigger clone is one base away. V is TRBV2 and J is TRBJ1-5, with D unresolved. The CDR3 is 13 amino acids. CDR1 SNHLY and CDR2 FYNNEI come from the germline V gene. V lost 6 bases to trimming and J lost 0 bases, with 6 bases between them. Here the CDR3 reads CASRDYSNQPQHF. DNA of the CDR3: TGTGCCAGCAGGGATTATAGCAATCAGCCCCAGCATTTT.

In this sample, this clonotype turned up a few times. The rearrangement joins TRBV12-3 or TRBV12-4 to TRBJ1-3; a possible D gene is TRBD1 (6 bases). This CDR3 is 15 amino acids long. V dropped 6 bases and J dropped 3 bases, with 15 bases sitting between them. The CDR3 nucleotides read TGTGCCAGCAGACTACAGGGCCTTGATGGAAACACCATATATTTT. It yields the protein CASRLQGLDGNTIYF.

This clonotype came up a few times. This rearrangement joins TRBV11-2 to TRBJ2-1; 12 bases line up with TRBD2. Unmatched junction bases numbered 8, after V lost 6 bases and J lost 8 bases. The CDR3 length is 15 residues. Germline CDR1 is SGHAT and CDR2 is FQNNGV. The CDR3 coding sequence is TGTGCCAGCAGGCCTCTAGCGGGAGGGCCCGATGAGCAGTTCTTC. Protein: CASRPLAGGPDEQFF. The entire variable domain, with the rest obtained from reference TRBV11-2 and TRBJ2-1, is as follows: EAGVAQSPRYKIIEKRQSVAFWCNPISGHATLYWYQQILGQGPKLLIQFQNNGVVDDSQLPKDRFSAERLKGVDSTLKIQPAKLEDSAVYLCASRPLAGGPDEQFFGPGTRLTVL.